This T cell receptor beta chain was sequenced in a study of cytomegalovirus exposure and HLA in healthy donors. Study results and caveats: V- and J-gene trimming of TCR beta was linked (in a later analysis) to a missense DCLRE1C variant. TRBV6-2, TRBV6-3 and some other V segments were unresolvable in 87-base-pair reads.

PCR was performed using 60 Vbeta and 13 Jbeta primers. The data were produced by immunoSEQ multiplex PCR, yet TCRdb's version contains in-frame clones alone and is incomplete. The profile shows about 140,000 clones, around 82% of them singletons. In the case of this clone: Its antigen is still unknown.

CDR1 is MNHEY, CDR2 SVGAGI, per germline. The V and J ends lost 4 bases and 2 bases, in that order; junction bases with no gene match: 3. The CDR3 runs 15 residues. Sequencing used PBMCs. The clonotype was recovered from a female donor in good health and CMV-seronegative. The chain carries TRBV6-5 and TRBJ2-1, with TRBD2 matching 9 bases. The CDR3 spells CASSFSGGAYNEQFF. For the CDR3, the DNA is TGTGCCAGCAGTTTTAGCGGGGGTGCCTACAATGAGCAGTTCTTC.